A single sample gave rise to the 27 T cell receptor beta chains below, sequenced in a study of beta chain features in type 1 diabetes. The entirety of the isolated RNA underwent reverse transcription, so expressed TCRB transcripts were sequenced. Profiled with immunoSEQ multiplex PCR; TCRdb holds only in-frame clones, not every one. The sample shows about 620,000 clones, 15% to 17% of them seen only once. Sequenced material: naive CD4+ T cells from blood. The receptor source for this set is a man aged 18 to 29 in good health.

In its sample, this clone was seen a few times. The chain links TRBV29-1 to TRBJ1-2; 9 bases match TRBD1. CDR1 and CDR2 from the germline V gene are SQVTM and ANQGSEA. The CDR3 is 13 amino acids. V dropped 7 bases and J dropped 5; count of bases not matched to a gene: 8. DNA for the CDR3: TGCAGCGCCCGACAGGGGGAGCGGTATGGCTACACCTTC. Translation gives CSARQGERYGYTF.

This clone was detected only a few times. The rearrangement uses TRBV5-1 and TRBJ2-5; 14 bases are a match to TRBD2. The V and J ends lost 3 bases and 2 bases, in that order; junction bases with no gene match: 6. The CDR3 extends over 17 amino acids. Germline V lookup: CDR1 SGHRS, CDR2 YFSETQ. The CDR3 loop is CASSSGTSGGPQETQYF. In nucleotides, the CDR3 is TGCGCCAGCAGCTCGGGGACTAGCGGGGGACCACAAGAGACCCAGTACTTC.

The V and J genes are TRBV5-1 and TRBJ2-7, with 10 bases aligning to TRBD2. Germline lookup yields CDR1 SGHRS and CDR2 YFSETQ. This CDR3 is built from 18 residues. The J segment lost 3 bases and the V segment lost 2 bases, leaving 14 bases of the junction unmatched. CDR3 in DNA: TGCGCCAGCAGCTTAGCCCCCTCTACTAGCGGGATTTTCTACGAGCAGTACTTC. Protein product: CASSLAPSTSGIFYEQYF.

This clone occurred a few times. The chain uses TRBV15 and TRBJ1-2; D remains unclear. Germline lookup yields CDR1 LNHNV and CDR2 YYDKDF (reference sequence). There are 12 residues in the CDR3. Deletions cut 4 bases from V and 7 bases from J, with 10 bases between. The CDR3 protein is CATSIDGRGYTF. CDR3 nucleotides: TGTGCCACCAGCATTGACGGTCGTGGCTACACCTTC.

This clone showed up just a few times. The chain is built from TRBV27 and TRBJ2-5, with a possible D match to TRBD1 (6 bases). The germline V gene has CDR1 MNHEY and CDR2 SMNVEV (reference sequence). Trimming removed 3 bases from V and 6 bases from J, with 11 bases in between. The CDR3 totals 13 residues. The CDR3, as DNA: TGTGCCAGCAGTTTGCAGGGGACGAAGACCCAGTACTTC. Translation: CASSLQGTKTQYF.

This clone has just a few counts. The V gene is TRBV28, the J gene TRBJ2-7, with D hard to call. The CDR3 contains 13 residues. V was trimmed by 4 bases and J by 4 bases, leaving 11 bases between them. CDR1 and CDR2 (germline): MDHEN, SYDVKM. CDR3 nucleotides: TGTGCCAGCAGTTGGGCGGCCGTGTACGAGCAGTACTTC. This sequence encodes CASSWAAVYEQYF.

The table lists this clone with many counts. The chain couples TRBV4-3 to TRBJ2-1, with 8 bases lining up with TRBD1. J gave up 10 bases and V 1 base, and 15 bases lay outside the gene matches. This CDR3 spans 17 amino acids. Germline V gives CDR1 LGHNA, CDR2 YSLEER. The CDR3 here is CASSQAARDRKYPEQFF. CDR3 sequence (DNA): TGCGCCAGCAGCCAAGCGGCCCGGGACAGGAAGTATCCCGAGCAGTTCTTC.

J is TRBJ1-1 and V is TRBV10-3; D not resolved. The CDR3 runs to 14 residues. The V gene's germline CDR1 is ENHRY and CDR2 SYGVKD. V lost 2 bases to trimming and J lost 4 bases, with 11 bases between them. The CDR3 DNA is TGTGCCATCAGTGAGCGAAGGTCCGCCACTGAAGCTTTCTTT. Protein product: CAISERRSATEAFF.

This clone was found a few times. CDR3 amino acids: CSASPGGRDQPQHF. For the CDR3, the DNA is TGCAGCGCCTCGCCGGGAGGAAGGGATCAGCCCCAGCATTTT. The chain has TRBV29-1 and TRBJ1-5; unclear D gene. The CDR3 is 14 amino acids. The germline gives CDR1 SQVTM, CDR2 ANQGSEA. The V gene lost 7 bases and the J gene lost 5 bases, with 18 bases spanning the gap.

This clone has more than one count but fewer than ten. The rearrangement uses TRBV25-1 and TRBJ2-7; possibly TRBD1 for D (6 bases). Between the trimmed V and J ends, which lost 8 bases and 7 bases, there was a span of 15 bases. The CDR3 is 12 amino acids. In germline, CDR1 is MGHDK, CDR2 SYGVNS. CDR3 in amino acids: CASGTTGGEQYF. In DNA form, the CDR3 reads TGTGCCAGCGGGACAACCGGAGGAGAGCAGTACTTC.

The V and J genes are TRBV5-1 and TRBJ2-1, with 7 nucleotides matching TRBD2. J gave up 7 bases and V 5 bases, and 15 bases lay outside the gene matches. Germline CDR1 is SGHRS and CDR2 is YFSETQ. CDR3 length equals 16 residues. The CDR3 DNA sequence: TGCGCCAGCAGGCCGCTTCCTAGCGGTGGGACGAATGAGCAGTTCTTC. Amino acid sequence: CASRPLPSGGTNEQFF.

This clone was seen only a few times. This chain connects TRBV25-1 to TRBJ1-1; no clear D gene. The germline V gene encodes CDR1 MGHDK and CDR2 SYGVNS. V was clipped by 6 bases and J by 7 bases, with 18 bases between them. The CDR3 runs to 14 residues. The CDR3 region is CASSPSGVPDEAFF. Written as DNA, the CDR3 is TGTGCCAGCAGCCCCTCGGGCGTCCCGGATGAAGCTTTCTTT.

There are a few counts of this clone. The genes are TRBV18 and TRBJ2-4, with 10 bases lining up with TRBD1. Trimming took 4 bases from V and 6 from J; bases not matched to a gene: 6. Germline assignment: CDR1 KGHSH and CDR2 LQKENI. This CDR3 contains 15 residues. The CDR3 DNA is TGTGCCAGCTCACGAGTGACAGGGGGCGGAAACATTCAGTACTTC. Protein product: CASSRVTGGGNIQYF.

The chain combines TRBV28 with TRBJ2-3, with TRBD2 as a possible D gene (6 bases). This CDR3 is 15 amino acids long. V lost 2 bases and J 3 bases, leaving 12 bases between the germline ends. Looked up from germline, CDR1 is MDHEN and CDR2 is SYDVKM. The CDR3 here is CASSLTASVTDTQYF. As DNA, the CDR3 is TGTGCCAGCAGTTTAACGGCTAGCGTTACAGATACGCAGTATTTT.

A few counts support this clone. The CDR3 DNA sequence: TGCGCCAGCAGCTTGGATGTGGGGACCCAGTACTTC. As protein: CASSLDVGTQYF. The chain carries TRBV5-1 and TRBJ2-5, with D hard to call. This CDR3 comprises 12 residues. CDR1 is SGHRS and CDR2 is YFSETQ in the germline V gene. Trimming took off 0 bases at V and 7 bases at J, with 7 bases between the two ends.

This rearrangement joins TRBV6-1 to TRBJ1-4; 7 bases fit TRBD1. V was clipped by 6 bases and J by 5 bases; unmatched bases: 6. This CDR3 spans 14 amino acids. CDR1 and CDR2 (germline): MNHNS, SASEGT. The CDR3 here is CASSKDRTNEKLFF. The DNA for the CDR3 is TGTGCCAGCAGCAAGGACAGGACCAATGAAAAACTGTTTTTT.

This sequence joins TRBV16 and TRBJ1-2; 7 bases are a match to TRBD1. Looked up from germline, CDR1 is KGHSY and CDR2 is FQNENV. This CDR3 comprises 13 residues. The V gene end was trimmed by 1 base and the J gene end by 7 bases; junction bases not matched to a gene: 3. The CDR3 spells CASSQFTGAGYTF. The DNA of the CDR3 is TGTGCCAGCAGCCAATTTACAGGGGCTGGCTACACCTTC.

V usage is TRBV2 and J usage is TRBJ2-3; no reliable D call. Germline V gives CDR1 SNHLY, CDR2 FYNNEI. V gave up 3 bases and J gave up 1 base, with 8 bases separating them. CDR3 length: 14 residues. The DNA for the CDR3 is TGTGCCAGCAGTGATCGGCAGCGCACAGATACGCAGTATTTT. Residues: CASSDRQRTDTQYF.

This clone was seen only a few times. The J gene is TRBJ2-7, the V gene TRBV6-5; D is unresolved. Per germline, CDR1 MNHEY and CDR2 SVGAGI. Trimming took 2 bases from V and 0 from J, leaving 11 bases between them. CDR3 length equals 15 residues. The DNA for the CDR3 is TGTGCCAGCAGTTACGATACAAGTACCTCCTACGAGCAGTACTTC. This codes for CASSYDTSTSYEQYF.

V is TRBV5-4 and J is TRBJ2-7; D gene uncertain. The length of the CDR3 is 15 residues. Trimming removed 6 bases at V and 2 bases at J, with 18 bases between. Germline V gene lookup returns CDR1 SGHNT and CDR2 YYREEE (reference sequence). The CDR3 spells CASTFSGRSTYEQYF. In DNA, the CDR3 is TGTGCCAGCACCTTTTCTGGCAGAAGCACCTACGAGCAGTACTTC.

CDR3 sequence reads: CSVFYGLGNTEAFF. CDR3 nucleotide sequence: TGCAGCGTTTTCTACGGATTGGGAAACACTGAAGCTTTCTTT. The chain uses TRBV29-1 and TRBJ1-1; D gene unclear. The V end lost 5 bases, the J end lost 2 bases, and 15 bases lay between the germline ends. CDR3 length: 14 amino acids. Germline lookup yields CDR1 SQVTM and CDR2 ANQGSEA.

This clone was counted a few times. The V and J genes are TRBV28 and TRBJ2-1, with 8 bases aligning to TRBD1. The junction had 6 bases not matched to a gene; V was cut back by 4 bases and J by 4 bases. This CDR3 spans 15 amino acids. CDR1 and CDR2 from the germline V gene are MDHEN and SYDVKM. CDR3 nucleotide sequence: TGTGCCAGCAGTTCTGGGACAGGAGCTTACAATGAGCAGTTCTTC. Amino acids: CASSSGTGAYNEQFF.

This clone has more than one count but fewer than ten. This chain links TRBV5-1 with TRBJ2-3; no firm D call. This CDR3 comprises 15 residues. V lost 3 bases, J lost 4 bases, and 15 bases lay in between. CDR1 SGHRS and CDR2 YFSETQ come from the germline V gene. This chain's CDR3 is CASSSLGHSADTQYF. CDR3 nucleotides: TGCGCCAGCAGCTCCCTTGGGCACTCGGCAGATACGCAGTATTTT.

This clone has more than one count but fewer than ten. Other DNA variants within this sample encode the same CDR3. The chain has TRBV7-2 and TRBJ1-1; no firm D call. The CDR3 has 13 residues. The germline CDR1 and CDR2 sequences are SGHTA and FQGNSA. V lost 2 bases and J lost 0, with 4 bases in between. The CDR3 DNA reads as TGTGCCAGCAGCTTACGGATGAACACTGAAGCTTTCTTT. Translating it yields CASSLRMNTEAFF. Together with reference TRBV7-2 and TRBJ1-1, the CDR3 gives the full variable domain: GAGVSQSPSNKVTEKGKDVELRCDPISGHTALYWYRQSLGQGLEFLIYFQGNSAPDKSGLPSDRFSAERTGGSVSTLTIQRTQQEDSAVYLCASSLRMNTEAFFGQGTRLTVV.

The chain links TRBV6-5 to TRBJ1-1; D gene ambiguous. The V gene's germline CDR1 is MNHEY and CDR2 SVGAGI. V dropped 6 bases and J dropped 3 bases, with 8 bases sitting between them. This CDR3 is built from 12 residues. The CDR3 DNA reads TGTGCCAGCAGCTCCCGTGACACTGAAGCTTTCTTT. Its protein is CASSSRDTEAFF.

This clone was picked up a small number of times. This chain links TRBV5-8 with TRBJ2-7, with D uncertain. The germline gives CDR1 SGHTS, CDR2 YDEGEE. The CDR3 extends over 13 amino acids. The ends were cut back, 4 bases at V and 9 bases at J, with 17 bases in the middle. The CDR3 sequence: CASSRLQPPGQYF. CDR3 coding DNA: TGTGCCAGCAGCCGTCTCCAGCCTCCGGGGCAGTACTTC.

The chain recombines TRBV9 with TRBJ2-3, with D perhaps matching TRBD2 (6 bases). Germline V gene data show CDR1 as SGDLS and CDR2 as YYNGEE. There are 12 residues in the CDR3. Trimming shortened V by 7 bases and J by 10 bases, and 16 bases separated the two germline ends. The CDR3 DNA sequence: TGTGCCAGCGGGAGCTCTGGAGGGGCGCAGTATTTT. As protein: CASGSSGGAQYF.